The 27 T cell receptor beta chains given below trace back to one sample, sequenced in a study of tumor-infiltrating lymphocytes in primary liver carcinoma. Priming with a constant-region primer yielded TCR beta cDNA from 400 to 550 ng total RNA. TCR beta libraries came from three nested multiplex PCR rounds using slightly modified ARM-PCR. The first two PCR rounds used TRBV1-TRBV30 forward primers with a C-beta reverse primer, roughly 11 cycles each. TCRdb re-called the multiplex PCR reads with MiXCR, one entry per CDR3 protein. In the table there are approximately 110,000 distinct CDR3 sequences, around 60% of which are singletons. Co-extracted RNA and DNA came from 20-30 mg of unsorted bulk tissue. The sequenced material came from liver tumor tissue from sampling region 3. Subset: tumor region T3, left-lateral pole. The receptor source for this set is a woman aged 55-70 years with primary liver carcinoma and hepatitis B virus infection.

This clonotype was observed a handful of times. A read error may be the cause here, since a much bigger clone is one base away. The chain is built from TRBV4-1 and TRBJ2-5, with 8 bases aligning to TRBD2. The CDR3 runs to 15 residues. CDR1 and CDR2 from the germline V gene are MGHRA and YSYEKL. The CDR3 region has the DNA TGCGCCAGCAGCCCCGGACTAGCCAGGGGAGAGACCCAGTGCTTC. Residues: CASSPGLARGETQCF.

As regards this clonotype: Possible read error: a much larger clone is one base away. V gene TRBV5-1 combines with J gene TRBJ2-3; either TRBD1 or TRBD2 may supply D (6 bases each). CDR1 is SGHRS, CDR2 YFSETQ, per germline. The CDR3 runs 16 residues. CDR3 bases: TGCGCCAGCAGCACGGGGTCGACCGGGGGCCCAGATATGCAGTATTTT. It translates to CASSTGSTGGPDMQYF. The full variable domain, completed using reference TRBV5-1 and TRBJ2-3, is KAGVTQTPRYLIKTRGQQVTLSCSPISGHRSVSWYQQTPGQGLQFLFEYFSETQRNKGNFPGRFSGRQFSNSRSEMNVSTLELGDSALYLCASSTGSTGGPDMQYFGPGTRLTVL.

As concerns this clonotype: Being one base from a much bigger clone, this may be a read error. J is TRBJ2-5 and V is TRBV6-2 or TRBV6-3; D is possibly TRBD1 (6 bases). Germline V lookup: CDR1 MNHEY, CDR2 SVGEGT. The CDR3 is made up of 14 amino acids. The DNA for the CDR3 is TGTACCGGCAGACTCTTAGGGGGAGCGGAGACCCAGTACTTC. This sequence encodes CTGRLLGGAETQYF.

About this clonotype: A much larger clone lies one base from this, so it may be a read error. The chain couples TRBV5-6 to TRBJ1-4; TRBD1 might be the D (6 bases). Germline CDR1 SGHDT, CDR2 YYEEEE. CDR3 length equals 15 residues. The CDR3 loop reads CASSPEGRGSERLFF. CDR3 coding DNA: TGTGCCAGCAGCCCGGAGGGCAGGGGAAGCGAAAGACTGTTTTTT. Full variable domain (missing parts from reference TRBV5-6 and TRBJ1-4): DAGVTQSPTHLIKTRGQQVTLRCSPKSGHDTVSWYQQALGQGPQFIFQYYEEEERQRGNFPDRFSGHQFPNYSSELNVNALLLGDSALYLCASSPEGRGSERLFFGSGTQLSVL.

This rearrangement joins TRBV12-3 or TRBV12-4 to TRBJ2-7; the D gene is possibly TRBD1 (6 bases). This CDR3 spans 15 amino acids. The CDR3: CAGKKLQGMGDEQYF. CDR3 DNA sequence: TGTGCTGGCAAGAAGCTGCAGGGGATGGGCGACGAGCAGTACTTC.

The chain has TRBV5-1 and TRBJ2-7; D gene ambiguous. The CDR3 contains 14 residues. V was shortened by 0 bases and J by 3 bases, with 10 bases between the two germline ends. Germline CDR1 and CDR2: SGHRS and YFSETQ. The CDR3 sequence: CASSLELANYEQYF. The CDR3 bases are TGCGCCAGCAGCTTGGAGTTGGCTAACTACGAGCAGTACTTC. The full variable domain, rest sourced from reference TRBV5-1 and TRBJ2-7, is KAGVTQTPRYLIKTRGQQVTLSCSPISGHRSVSWYQQTPGQGLQFLFEYFSETQRNKGNFPGRFSGRQFSNSRSEMNVSTLELGDSALYLCASSLELANYEQYFGPGTRLTVT.

A single count supports this clonotype. The junction departs from the called germline gene at one end, perhaps through a read error. The chain is built from TRBV12-3 or TRBV12-4 and TRBJ1-1; a possible D gene is TRBD1 (6 bases). The CDR3 spans 15 residues. The DNA for the CDR3 is TGTGCCAACAGTCCCCTGGGCAGGGGTAACACTGAAGCTTTCTTT. The encoded protein is CANSPLGRGNTEAFF.

As concerns this clonotype: This could be a read error, since a much larger clone is one nucleotide away. The chain couples TRBV6-1 to TRBJ2-7, with D unclear. The CDR3 contains 16 residues. The germline V and J ends were trimmed by 3 bases and 3 bases, with 18 bases remaining between them. Germline V gene data show CDR1 as MNHNS and CDR2 as SASEGT. DNA of the CDR3: TGTGCCAGCAGTGAGGCTAGTATCACTCCCATCTACGAGCAGTACTTC. As protein: CASSEASITPIYEQYF.

The chain links TRBV6-1 to TRBJ1-5, with D hard to call. The J call may be wrong; the DNA end is better matched by TRBJ2-3. Germline CDR1 reads MNHNS; CDR2 reads SASEGT. The CDR3 consists of 15 residues. The CDR3: CASSVHLRYNQPQYF. The CDR3 bases are TGTGCCAGCAGTGTCCACCTACGATACAATCAGCCCCAGTATTTT.

This chain uses TRBV11-3 with TRBJ2-1, with D tentatively TRBD2 (5 bases). From germline, CDR1 is SGHNT and CDR2 YENEEA. CDR3 length: 15 residues. The germline V and J ends were trimmed by 2 bases and 9 bases, with 17 bases remaining between them. CDR3 DNA sequence: TGTGCCAGCAGCTTACGAACTAGAGGAAAGCTTGAGCAGTTCTTC. This sequence encodes CASSLRTRGKLEQFF.

This chain links TRBV29-1 with TRBJ2-7; 16 bases are shared with TRBD2. Trimming cost V 6 bases and J 4 bases; bases outside gene matches: 9. The CDR3 sequence is 16 residues long. Germline V gives CDR1 SQVTM, CDR2 ANQGSEA. The DNA of the CDR3 is TGCAGCGTGAACCAGGGACTAGCGGGAGGGCCATACGAGCAGTACTTC. This gives the protein CSVNQGLAGGPYEQYF.

On this clonotype: A read error may account for a junction end that differs from germline. The rearrangement joins TRBV29-1 to TRBJ2-2, with D maybe TRBD2 (6 bases). The germline CDR1 and CDR2 sequences are SQVTM and ANQGSEA. This CDR3 has 14 amino acids. The CDR3 nucleotides read TGCAGCGTCGACGCGGGAATGGGATCCGGGGGGCTGTTTTTT. Amino acid sequence: CSVDAGMGSGGLFF.

This clonotype has ten or more counts. This rearrangement joins TRBV12-5 to TRBJ2-1; 9 bases line up with TRBD2. Unmatched junction bases numbered 5, after V lost 1 base and J lost 4 bases. Germline V gives CDR1 LGHNT, CDR2 FRNRAP. There are 16 residues in the CDR3. Here the CDR3 reads CASGLARTSAYNEQFF. The CDR3 DNA sequence: TGTGCTAGTGGTTTGGCCCGGACTAGCGCATACAATGAGCAGTTCTTC.

In the case of this clonotype: This may come from a read error, since a much larger clone is one base off. V and J are TRBV10-3 and TRBJ2-1, with TRBD2 matching 9 bases. The CDR3 runs 18 residues. V lost 3 bases, J lost 8 bases, and 17 bases stayed unmatched. Per the germline V gene, CDR1 is ENHRY and CDR2 is SYGVKD. CDR3: CAISELGRRTSANDEQFF. The CDR3 nucleotides are TGTGCCATCAGTGAATTAGGCCGTAGGACTAGCGCTAACGATGAGCAGTTCTTC.

Comments on this clonotype: One end of the junction varies from germline; a read error may be responsible. This chain links TRBV11-3 with TRBJ2-1; D could derive from TRBD1 or TRBD2 (5 bases each). CDR1 is SGHNT, CDR2 YENEEA, per germline. This CDR3 spans 17 amino acids. CDR3: CVSSLGLGEWGVDEQFF. The CDR3 DNA is TGTGTCAGCAGCTTGGGTCTGGGGGAGTGGGGTGTCGATGAGCAGTTCTTC. Looking up the rest from reference TRBV11-3 and TRBJ2-1 gives the full variable domain: EAGVVQSPRYKIIEKKQPVAFWCNPISGHNTLYWYLQNLGQGPELLIRYENEEAVDDSQLPKDRFSAERLKGVDSTLKIQPAELGDSAVYLCVSSLGLGEWGVDEQFFGPGTRLTVL.

A remark on this clonotype: Relative to the germline gene, one junction end is altered; a read error may explain this. The gene calls are TRBV28 and TRBJ1-1; 9 nucleotides line up with TRBD1. Germline V gene sequence: CDR1 MDHEN, CDR2 SYDVKM. The CDR3 consists of 15 residues. CDR3 DNA sequence: TGCGCCAGCAGTTCAACCGGGACAGGGAACACTGAAGGTTTCTTT. This sequence encodes CASSSTGTGNTEGFF. Full variable domain (outside the CDR3, taken from reference TRBV28 and TRBJ1-1): DVKVTQSSRYLVKRTGEKVFLECVQDMDHENMFWYRQDPGLGLRLIYFSYDVKMKEKGDIPEGYSVSREKKERFSLILESASTNQTSMYLCASSSTGTGNTEGFFGQGTRLTVV.

On this clonotype: A single base separates this from a much larger clone, so it may be a read error. The chain employs TRBV7-9 and TRBJ1-1; D is perhaps TRBD1 (6 bases). In germline, CDR1 is SEHNR, CDR2 FQNEAQ (reference sequence). The CDR3 totals 13 residues. Trimming left V 5 bases short and J 5 bases short, with 12 bases between. CDR3 residues: CASSKGQGTEAFF. The CDR3 bases are TGTGCCAGCAGCAAAGGGCAGGGGACTGAAGCTTTCTTT.

This clonotype has a count of ten or more. CDR3 sequence: CASSQRYGNEQFF. CDR3 coding DNA: TGTGCCAGCAGCCAAAGGTATGGGAATGAGCAGTTCTTC. The genes are TRBV14 and TRBJ2-1; D is ambiguous. The CDR3 has 13 residues. The germline V and J ends were trimmed by 2 bases and 7 bases, with 9 bases remaining between them. CDR1 is SGHDN and CDR2 is FVKESK in the germline V gene.

This chain uses TRBV6-1 with TRBJ2-3; 9 nucleotides match TRBD1. The CDR3 has 18 amino acids. The V gene end was trimmed by 7 bases and the J gene end by 5 bases; junction bases not matched to a gene: 19. CDR1 is MNHNS and CDR2 is SASEGT in the germline V gene. The CDR3 loop is CASNGLHATGGVQDTQYF. The CDR3, as DNA: TGTGCCAGCAATGGCCTTCATGCGACAGGGGGGGTTCAAGATACGCAGTATTTT.

Worth noting for this clonotype: A much bigger clone sits one base away, suggesting this may be a read error. The V and J genes are TRBV5-1 and TRBJ2-3; D possibly corresponds to TRBD1 (5 bases). There are 14 residues in the CDR3. Trimming removed 4 bases from V and 2 bases from J, with 11 bases in between. The V gene's germline CDR1 is SGHRS and CDR2 YFSETQ. This CDR3 is CASSRNRSTDTQYF. The CDR3 DNA reads TGCGCCAGCAGCCGAAACAGGTCCACAGATACGCAGTATTTT.

This chain's CDR3 is CASSEQGGTDTQYF. Here the CDR3 DNA reads TGTGCCAGCAGTGAGCAGGGGGGCACAGATACGCAGTATTTT. The genes are TRBV2 and TRBJ2-3, with 7 bases fitting TRBD1. Per germline, CDR1 SNHLY and CDR2 FYNNEI. The CDR3 totals 14 residues. The V and J ends lost 3 bases and 1 base, in that order; junction bases with no gene match: 1.

This clonotype was seen repeatedly, ten times or more. This rearrangement joins TRBV6-6 to TRBJ2-2; 8 bases map to TRBD1. This CDR3 is built from 18 residues. V gave up 0 bases and J gave up 0 bases; unmatched junction bases: 6. CDR1 is MNHNY, CDR2 SVGAGI, per germline (reference sequence). CDR3 sequence (DNA): TGTGCCAGCAGTTACTCGAAGGACAGGGTAACGAACACCGGGGAGCTGTTTTTT. Translating gives CASSYSKDRVTNTGELFF.

Concerning this clonotype itself: Mismatch with germline at one junction end may stem from a read error. The gene calls are TRBV5-1 and TRBJ2-3; maybe TRBD2 (6 bases). Per the germline V gene, CDR1 is SGHRS and CDR2 is YFSETQ. The CDR3 covers 15 residues. CDR3 sequence (DNA): TGCGCCAGCAGCTTGGAAGGAGGGCCCACATATACGCAGTATTTT. Its protein is CASSLEGGPTYTQYF.

About this clonotype: A read error may be the cause here, since a much bigger clone is one base away. The gene calls are TRBV5-1 and TRBJ1-2; no firm D call. Trimming left V 0 bases short and J 7 bases short, with 16 bases between. Germline V gene sequence: CDR1 SGHRS, CDR2 YFSETQ. This CDR3 is 15 amino acids long. CDR3 sequence: CASSLGGRRRIGYTF. The CDR3 DNA is TGCGCCAGCAGCTTGGGTGGCAGGAGGCGCATTGGCTACACCTTC.

This clonotype was detected a few times. Without the conserved terminal phenylalanine or tryptophan, this CDR3 likely stems from a read error. The chain has TRBV11-2 and TRBJ1-5; D ambiguous. In germline, CDR1 is SGHAT, CDR2 FQNNGV. The CDR3 length is 15 residues. The CDR3 sequence: CASNLDPGFNQPQHL. The CDR3 nucleotides read TGTGCCAGCAACTTAGATCCGGGGTTTAATCAGCCCCAGCATCTT.

About this clonotype itself: Mismatch with germline at one junction end may stem from a read error. This chain uses TRBV12-3 or TRBV12-4 with TRBJ2-1; the D is unclear. This CDR3 is built from 18 residues. CDR3 DNA sequence: TGTGCCAGCAGTTTACCACCTGGACGAGCTGAAACCTACAATGAACAGTTCTTC. Its translation is CASSLPPGRAETYNEQFF.

A word on this clonotype: The junction and the germline gene differ at one end; a read error may be behind it. CDR3: CSSSLGDKTYEQYF. Here the CDR3 DNA reads TGTTCCAGCAGCTTAGGAGACAAAACCTACGAGCAGTACTTC. This sequence joins TRBV11-3 and TRBJ2-7; D not certain. Germline lookup yields CDR1 SGHNT and CDR2 YENEEA. The CDR3 sequence is 14 residues long.